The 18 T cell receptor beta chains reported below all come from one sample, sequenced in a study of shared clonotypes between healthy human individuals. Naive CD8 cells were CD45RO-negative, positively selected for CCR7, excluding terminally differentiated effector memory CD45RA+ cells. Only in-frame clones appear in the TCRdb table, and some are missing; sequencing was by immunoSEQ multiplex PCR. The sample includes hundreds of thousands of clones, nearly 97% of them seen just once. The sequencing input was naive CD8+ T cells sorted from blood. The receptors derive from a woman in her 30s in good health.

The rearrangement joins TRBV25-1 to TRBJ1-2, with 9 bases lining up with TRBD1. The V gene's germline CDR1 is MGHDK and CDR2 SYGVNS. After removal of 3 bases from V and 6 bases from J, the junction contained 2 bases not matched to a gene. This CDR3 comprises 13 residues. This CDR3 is CASSDTGGHGYTF. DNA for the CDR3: TGTGCCAGCAGTGACACAGGGGGCCATGGCTACACCTTC.

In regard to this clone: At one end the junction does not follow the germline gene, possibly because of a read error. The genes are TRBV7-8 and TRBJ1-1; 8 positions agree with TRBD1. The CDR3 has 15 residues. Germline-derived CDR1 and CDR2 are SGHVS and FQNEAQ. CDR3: CVSSLGTGVNTEAFF. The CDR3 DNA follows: TGTGTCAGCAGCCTAGGGACAGGAGTTAACACTGAAGCTTTCTTT.

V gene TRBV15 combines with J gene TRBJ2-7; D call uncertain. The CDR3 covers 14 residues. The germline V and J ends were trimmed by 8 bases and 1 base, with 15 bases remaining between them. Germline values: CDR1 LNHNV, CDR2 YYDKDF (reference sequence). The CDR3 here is CATSEASGSYEQYF. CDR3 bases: TGTGCCACCTCAGAGGCCAGTGGGTCCTACGAGCAGTACTTC.

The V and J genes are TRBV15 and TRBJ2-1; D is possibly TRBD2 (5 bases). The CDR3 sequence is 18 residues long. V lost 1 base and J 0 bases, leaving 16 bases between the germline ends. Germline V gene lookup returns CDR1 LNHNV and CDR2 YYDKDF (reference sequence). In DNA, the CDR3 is TGTGCCACCAGCAGAGTAAAAGGAAAGCGGAGCTCCTACAATGAGCAGTTCTTC. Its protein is CATSRVKGKRSSYNEQFF.

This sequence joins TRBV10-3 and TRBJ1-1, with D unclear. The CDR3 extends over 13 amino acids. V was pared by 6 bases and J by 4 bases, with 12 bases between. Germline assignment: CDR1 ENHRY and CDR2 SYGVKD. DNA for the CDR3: TGTGCCATCAGGGGCGAGGAAGGCACTGAAGCTTTCTTT. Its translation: CAIRGEEGTEAFF.

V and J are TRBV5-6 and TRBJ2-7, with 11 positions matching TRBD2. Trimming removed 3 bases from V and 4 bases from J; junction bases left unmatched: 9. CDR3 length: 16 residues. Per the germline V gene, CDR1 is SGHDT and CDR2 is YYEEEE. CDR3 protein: CASSWGPGTSGYEQYF. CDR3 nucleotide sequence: TGTGCCAGCAGCTGGGGCCCCGGGACTAGCGGTTACGAGCAGTACTTC.

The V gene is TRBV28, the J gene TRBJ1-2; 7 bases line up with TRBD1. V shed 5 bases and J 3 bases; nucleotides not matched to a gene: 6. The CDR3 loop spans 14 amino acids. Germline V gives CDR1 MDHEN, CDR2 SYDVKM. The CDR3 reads CASSLSGTDYGYTF. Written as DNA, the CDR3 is TGTGCCAGCAGTCTCTCCGGGACAGACTATGGCTACACCTTC.

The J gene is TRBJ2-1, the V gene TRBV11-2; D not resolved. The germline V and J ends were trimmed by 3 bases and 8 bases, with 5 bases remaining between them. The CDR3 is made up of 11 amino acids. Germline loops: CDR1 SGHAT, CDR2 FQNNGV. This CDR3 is CASSFIYEQFF. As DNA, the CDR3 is TGTGCCAGCAGCTTCATCTATGAGCAGTTCTTC. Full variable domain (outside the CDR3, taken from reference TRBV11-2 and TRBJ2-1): EAGVAQSPRYKIIEKRQSVAFWCNPISGHATLYWYQQILGQGPKLLIQFQNNGVVDDSQLPKDRFSAERLKGVDSTLKIQPAKLEDSAVYLCASSFIYEQFFGPGTRLTVL.

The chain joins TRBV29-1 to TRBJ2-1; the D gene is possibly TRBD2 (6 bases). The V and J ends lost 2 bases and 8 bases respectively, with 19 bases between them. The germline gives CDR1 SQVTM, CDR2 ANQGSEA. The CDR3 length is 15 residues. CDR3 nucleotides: TGCAGCGTTGAACCCGATCTGGGACTTCGCGATGAGCAGTTCTTC. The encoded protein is CSVEPDLGLRDEQFF.

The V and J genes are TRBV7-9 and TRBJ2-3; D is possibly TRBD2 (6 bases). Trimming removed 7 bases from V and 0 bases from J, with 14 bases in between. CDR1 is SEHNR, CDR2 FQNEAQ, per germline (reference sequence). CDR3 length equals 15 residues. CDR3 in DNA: TGTGCCAGCACCATAGGTAGCGGTAGCACAGATACGCAGTATTTT. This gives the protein CASTIGSGSTDTQYF.

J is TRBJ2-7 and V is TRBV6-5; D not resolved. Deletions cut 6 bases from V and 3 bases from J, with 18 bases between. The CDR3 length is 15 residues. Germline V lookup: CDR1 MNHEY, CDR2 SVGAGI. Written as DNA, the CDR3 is TGTGCCAGCAGCCCCCACCAGACACGGGTCTACGAGCAGTACTTC. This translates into CASSPHQTRVYEQYF.

This CDR3 is CASSQEYPGTGFGETQYF. Here the CDR3 DNA reads TGTGCCAGCAGCCAAGAATACCCCGGGACAGGGTTCGGGGAGACCCAGTACTTC. The V gene is TRBV4-2, the J gene TRBJ2-5; 9 nucleotides line up with TRBD1. Germline V gene sequence: CDR1 LGHNA, CDR2 YNFKEQ. V lost 0 bases to trimming and J lost 5 bases; unmatched junction nucleotides: 13. This CDR3 has 18 amino acids.

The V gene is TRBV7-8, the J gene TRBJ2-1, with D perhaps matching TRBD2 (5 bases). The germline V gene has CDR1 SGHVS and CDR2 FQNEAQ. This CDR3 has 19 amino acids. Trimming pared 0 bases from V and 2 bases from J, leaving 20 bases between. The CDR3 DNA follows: TGTGCCAGCAGCTTAGCCCTTGGCGGGTCAGAGGTCCCCTACAATGAGCAGTTCTTC. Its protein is CASSLALGGSEVPYNEQFF.

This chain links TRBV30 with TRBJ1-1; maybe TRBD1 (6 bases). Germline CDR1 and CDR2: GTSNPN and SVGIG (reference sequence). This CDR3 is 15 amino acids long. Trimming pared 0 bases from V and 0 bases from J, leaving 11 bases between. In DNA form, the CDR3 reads TGTGCCTGGAGTGTACTTGGGACAATGAACACTGAAGCTTTCTTT. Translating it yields CAWSVLGTMNTEAFF.

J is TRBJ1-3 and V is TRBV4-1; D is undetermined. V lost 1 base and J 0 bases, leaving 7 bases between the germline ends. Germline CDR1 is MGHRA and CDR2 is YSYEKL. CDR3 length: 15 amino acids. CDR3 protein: CASSQAQPSGNTIYF. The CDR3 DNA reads TGCGCCAGCAGCCAAGCCCAACCCTCTGGAAACACCATATATTTT.

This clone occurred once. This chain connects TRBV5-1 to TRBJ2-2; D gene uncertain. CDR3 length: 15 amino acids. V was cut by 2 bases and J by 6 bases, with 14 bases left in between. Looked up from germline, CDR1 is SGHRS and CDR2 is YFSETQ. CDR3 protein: CASSLEGLIAGELFF. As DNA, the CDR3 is TGCGCCAGCAGCTTAGAAGGGTTAATTGCCGGGGAGCTGTTTTTT.

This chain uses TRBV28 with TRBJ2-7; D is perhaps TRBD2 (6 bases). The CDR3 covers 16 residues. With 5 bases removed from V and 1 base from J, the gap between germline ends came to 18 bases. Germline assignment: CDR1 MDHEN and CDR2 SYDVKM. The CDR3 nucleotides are TGTGCCAGCAGTCCCAGGGTAGGGACTGTATCCTACGAGCAGTACTTC. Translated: CASSPRVGTVSYEQYF.

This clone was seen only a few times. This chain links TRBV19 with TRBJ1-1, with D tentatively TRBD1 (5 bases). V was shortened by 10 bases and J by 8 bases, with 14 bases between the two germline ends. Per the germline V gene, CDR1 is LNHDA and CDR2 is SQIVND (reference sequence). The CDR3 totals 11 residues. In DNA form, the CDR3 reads TGTGCCACCGAAGGGGTGAGGGAAGCTTTCTTT. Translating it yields CATEGVREAFF. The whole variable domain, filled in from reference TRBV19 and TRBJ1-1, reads DGGITQSPKYLFRKEGQNVTLSCEQNLNHDAMYWYRQDPGQGLRLIYYSQIVNDFQKGDIAEGYSVSREKKESFPLTVTSAQKNPTAFYLCATEGVREAFFGQGTRLTVV.